Listed below are T cell receptor beta chains from one sample, sequenced in a study of blood T cell repertoires in COVID-19. TCRdb's copy holds only in-frame clones and misses some; the assay was immunoSEQ multiplex PCR. The table shows roughly 220,000 clones, with 70% to 90% occurring only once. The specimen was PBMCs or T cells enriched from blood (not recorded which). Receptors originate from a woman aged 40-49 years with acute COVID-19. Each CDR3 is given with its conserved first and last residue. D genes are given only for firm matches. The size entry is marked missing in some rows and otherwise reads once, few, many or a size class.

d_gene	v_gene	j_gene	abundance	CDR3aa	CDR3nt
TRBD2	TRBV7-3	TRBJ2-1	.	CASSLGLAGSYNEQFF	TGTGCCAGCAGCTTAGGGCTAGCGGGTTCCTACAATGAGCAGTTCTTC
.	TRBV21-1	TRBJ2-7	.	CASSKEQREGRGYEQYF	TGTGCCAGCAGCAAAGAGCAGCGGGAGGGCCGGGGTTACGAGCAGTACTTC
.	TRBV30	TRBJ2-7	.	CAWSPLRQASYEQYF	TGTGCCTGGAGTCCCTTACGACAGGCCTCCTACGAGCAGTACTTC
TRBD1	TRBV19	TRBJ1-1	once	CASTSKTGGTRKTMNTEAFF	TGTGCCAGTACCTCGAAGACAGGGGGCACCAGGAAAACCATGAACACTGAAGCTTTCTTT
.	TRBV25-1	TRBJ2-7	.	CASSEWGDNYEQYF	TGTGCCAGCAGTGAATGGGGAGATAACTACGAGCAGTACTTC
TRBD2	TRBV6-2/TRBV6-3	TRBJ2-7	.	CASSLPGTSGRSISYEQYF	TGTGCCAGCAGCCTACCCGGGACTAGCGGGAGGTCCATCTCCTACGAGCAGTACTTC
.	TRBV25-1	TRBJ1-5	.	CASSVTGRDQPQHF	TGTGCCAGCAGTGTAACGGGCAGGGATCAGCCCCAGCATTTT
.	TRBV2	TRBJ1-5	.	CASSEAAPQGQPQHF	TGTGCCAGCAGTGAAGCGGCCCCCCAGGGCCAGCCCCAGCATTTT
TRBD2	TRBV6-5	TRBJ2-3	.	CASSSLVGGKNTQYF	TGTGCCAGCAGTTCATTGGTGGGAGGGAAAAATACGCAGTATTTT
.	TRBV7-3	TRBJ1-1	.	CASSPQGPEKAFF	TGTGCCAGCAGCCCACAGGGTCCGGAAAAAGCTTTCTTT
.	TRBV3-1/TRBV3-2	TRBJ1-2	.	CASSQVVTGFGSYGYTF	TGTGCCAGCAGCCAAGTAGTGACGGGTTTCGGGTCCTATGGCTACACCTTC
TRBD2	TRBV7-2	TRBJ2-1	.	CASSLVTGTRGNEQFF	TGTGCCAGCAGCTTAGTGACCGGGACTAGAGGCAATGAGCAGTTCTTC